This T cell receptor beta chain was retrieved from a study of monozygotic twins with inflammatory bowel disease. Study-wide results and caveats: Fewer shared clonotypes with others were found in IBD patients than in healthy twins, especially with disease activity. For IBD, no single strong associated signal or clonotype was supported.

A note on this clonotype: Antigen: not known.

The CDR3 extends over 16 amino acids. The V gene's germline CDR1 is SGDLS and CDR2 YYNGEE. Added by template switching were UMIs that each held a 6-nucleotide sample barcode. Using the 5' RACE reads, TCRdb records one entry per CDR3 protein without DNA. The listing records 150,000 to 200,000 distinct CDR3 sequences. This chain uses TRBV9 with TRBJ2-7; TCRdb names TRBD1, which stays unverified in the absence of DNA. This TCR was sampled from a human donor with ulcerative colitis or Crohn's disease, or a healthy co-twin of an affected twin (not recorded which). Sequenced material: blood. The CDR3 here is CASSVAGGSRPDEQYF.